Listed here are 30 T cell receptor beta chains from one sample, sequenced in a study of CD8+ T cells in alopecia areata. It was cDNA, reverse transcribed from extracted RNA, that served as the sequencing template. Profiling relied on immunoSEQ multiplex PCR, and the TCRdb table lists in-frame clones only, not all of them. The sample consists of fewer than 110,000 clones, around 60% of them appearing once. Source material: CD4+ T cells sorted from blood. The source is a human donor in good health.

This rearrangement joins TRBV15 to TRBJ1-5; D call uncertain. The CDR3 runs to 12 residues. Germline V gives CDR1 LNHNV, CDR2 YYDKDF (reference sequence). Trimming removed 1 base from V and 6 bases from J, with 4 bases in between. The CDR3 loop is CATSRVGQPQHF. In nucleotides, the CDR3 is TGTGCCACCAGCAGAGTTGGTCAGCCCCAGCATTTT.

A remark on this clone: This specimen includes other DNA sequences encoding the same CDR3. J is TRBJ2-5 and V is TRBV7-2, with D hard to call. With 4 bases removed from V and 2 bases from J, the gap between germline ends came to 2 bases. The CDR3 sequence is 11 residues long. Germline V lookup: CDR1 SGHTA, CDR2 FQGNSA. CDR3 residues: CASSSQETQYF. Written as DNA, the CDR3 is TGTGCCAGCAGCTCTCAAGAGACCCAGTACTTC.

The gene calls are TRBV29-1 and TRBJ2-5; D possibly corresponds to TRBD2 (6 bases). The ends were cut back, 6 bases at V and 1 base at J, with 15 bases in the middle. The CDR3 runs 14 residues. Germline V gives CDR1 SQVTM, CDR2 ANQGSEA. The CDR3 region is CSVPFGGTQETQYF. In DNA, the CDR3 is TGCAGCGTCCCCTTCGGGGGAACCCAAGAGACCCAGTACTTC.

This clone was recorded a few times. The chain uses TRBV30 and TRBJ1-4; D ambiguous. Germline CDR1 reads GTSNPN; CDR2 reads SVGIG (reference sequence). V was pared by 1 base and J by 8 bases, with 14 bases between. This CDR3 contains 14 residues. CDR3 protein: CAWSAGSWAEKLFF. Written as DNA, the CDR3 is TGTGCCTGGAGTGCCGGGAGCTGGGCCGAAAAACTGTTTTTT.

The chain has TRBV7-8 and TRBJ1-5; D remains unclear. The V end lost 4 bases, the J end lost 2 bases, and 6 bases lay between the germline ends. CDR3 size: 13 residues. The germline CDR1 and CDR2 sequences are SGHVS and FQNEAQ. The CDR3 is CASSSLRNQPQHF. As DNA, the CDR3 is TGTGCCAGCAGCTCACTTCGCAATCAGCCCCAGCATTTT.

V and J are TRBV7-3 and TRBJ2-3; possibly TRBD2 for D (5 bases). Germline V gives CDR1 SGHTA, CDR2 FQGTGA. The CDR3 has 14 amino acids. V lost 2 bases and J 2 bases, leaving 8 bases between the germline ends. For the CDR3, the DNA is TGTGCCAGCAGCTTAGGAGGAAACACAGATACGCAGTATTTT. Protein product: CASSLGGNTDTQYF. Filled out from reference TRBV7-3 and TRBJ2-3, the complete variable domain reads GAGVSQTPSNKVTEKGKYVELRCDPISGHTALYWYRQSLGQGPEFLIYFQGTGAADDSGLPNDRFFAVRPEGSVSTLKIQRTERGDSAVYLCASSLGGNTDTQYFGPGTRLTVL.

The gene calls are TRBV30 and TRBJ1-5, with 7 nucleotides matching TRBD1. The germline V gene has CDR1 GTSNPN and CDR2 SVGIG (reference sequence). The junction had 3 bases not matched to a gene; V was cut back by 1 base and J by 6 bases. The CDR3 contains 13 residues. The CDR3 DNA sequence: TGTGCCTGGAGTGACGACAGGGCTCAGCCCCAGCATTTT. Its translation: CAWSDDRAQPQHF.

V usage is TRBV7-2 and J usage is TRBJ2-7; D gene unclear. Trimming left V 3 bases short and J 3 bases short, with 9 bases between. Germline CDR1 SGHTA, CDR2 FQGNSA. The CDR3 spans 13 residues. CDR3 sequence: CASSLSRNYEQYF. CDR3 DNA: TGTGCCAGCAGCTTGTCTAGGAACTACGAGCAGTACTTC.

This clone showed up just a few times. This chain joins TRBV28 and TRBJ2-1, with no clear D. Germline CDR1 MDHEN, CDR2 SYDVKM. Trimming pared 4 bases from V and 7 bases from J, leaving 8 bases between. This CDR3 is 12 amino acids long. CDR3 amino acids: CASSSVQNEQFF. The CDR3 region has the DNA TGTGCCAGCAGTTCGGTTCAGAATGAGCAGTTCTTC.

V gene TRBV30 combines with J gene TRBJ1-3; no definite D call. V dropped 2 bases and J dropped 1 base, with 9 bases sitting between them. This CDR3 contains 14 residues. Germline V gene lookup returns CDR1 GTSNPN and CDR2 SVGIG (reference sequence). The CDR3 region has the DNA TGTGCCTGGAGTTTCGGAGGATCTGGAAACACCATATATTTT. It encodes CAWSFGGSGNTIYF.

The chain carries TRBV18 and TRBJ2-5; 11 nucleotides agree with TRBD2. CDR1 KGHSH and CDR2 LQKENI come from the germline V gene. This CDR3 has 15 amino acids. The junction had 5 bases not matched to a gene; V was cut back by 0 bases and J by 8 bases. Here the CDR3 DNA reads TGTGCCAGCTCACCACCGGGACTAGCGGACCACACCCAGTACTTC. This sequence encodes CASSPPGLADHTQYF.

The chain recombines TRBV5-1 with TRBJ1-1, with TRBD1 matching 7 bases. This CDR3 is built from 15 residues. Germline-derived CDR1 and CDR2 are SGHRS and YFSETQ. V shed 4 bases and J 4 bases; nucleotides not matched to a gene: 10. The CDR3 nucleotides read TGCGCCAGCAGCGAGACAGGGTCGGTGGGCACTGAAGCTTTCTTT. Translation: CASSETGSVGTEAFF.

The rearrangement joins TRBV11-3 to TRBJ2-5; 11 nucleotides align to TRBD2. The germline CDR1 and CDR2 sequences are SGHNT and YENEEA. The CDR3 totals 14 residues. The V gene end was trimmed by 5 bases and the J gene end by 5 bases; junction bases not matched to a gene: 4. In DNA form, the CDR3 reads TGTGCCAGCAGCGCAAGGACTAGCGGGGAGACCCAGTACTTC. It is translated as CASSARTSGETQYF.

The chain links TRBV2 to TRBJ2-5, with D perhaps matching TRBD1 (5 bases). The germline gives CDR1 SNHLY, CDR2 FYNNEI. V lost 4 bases, J lost 2 bases, and 5 bases lay in between. The CDR3 covers 12 residues. The CDR3 DNA reads TGTGCCAGCAGTGCAGGGCAAGAGACCCAGTACTTC. Amino acids: CASSAGQETQYF.

This chain links TRBV7-2 with TRBJ2-6, with TRBD2 identical over 8 bases. V gave up 5 bases and J gave up 2 bases; unmatched junction bases: 5. The germline V gene has CDR1 SGHTA and CDR2 FQGNSA. There are 16 residues in the CDR3. CDR3 nucleotides: TGTGCCAGCAGCCGCGTAGCGGGGACTGGGGCCAACGTCCTGACTTTC. Amino acid sequence: CASSRVAGTGANVLTF.

The rearrangement uses TRBV30 and TRBJ1-4; possible D gene TRBD1, 5 bases. Deletions cut 8 bases from V and 7 bases from J, with 11 bases between. Germline loops: CDR1 GTSNPN, CDR2 SVGIG (reference sequence). This CDR3 has 11 amino acids. The CDR3 here is CARGGGEKLFF. The DNA for the CDR3 is TGTGCCCGGGGGGGAGGTGAAAAACTGTTTTTT. Full variable domain (rest looked up from reference TRBV30 and TRBJ1-4): SQTIHQWPATLVQPVGSPLSLECTVEGTSNPNLYWYRQAAGRGLQLLFYSVGIGQISSEVPQNLSASRPQDRQFILSSKKLLLSDSGFYLCARGGGEKLFFGSGTQLSVL.

This clone was detected once. The chain carries TRBV5-1 and TRBJ2-2; the D is unclear. The CDR3 runs 16 residues. Trimming took off 0 bases at V and 1 base at J, with 10 bases between the two ends. In germline, CDR1 is SGHRS, CDR2 YFSETQ. CDR3 in amino acids: CASSLVVRRNTGELFF. CDR3 nucleotide sequence: TGCGCCAGCAGCTTGGTGGTTCGGAGGAACACCGGGGAGCTGTTTTTT.

This chain joins TRBV6-5 and TRBJ1-1; D unclear. Germline V lookup: CDR1 MNHEY, CDR2 SVGAGI. The CDR3 is 14 residues long. Trimming removed 7 bases at V and 0 bases at J, with 12 bases between. The CDR3 loop reads CASTYSRVNTEAFF. CDR3 bases: TGTGCCAGCACCTACTCTCGCGTGAACACTGAAGCTTTCTTT.

This sequence joins TRBV7-2 and TRBJ2-7, with TRBD2 identical over 9 bases. Trimming took 5 bases from V and 0 from J; bases not matched to a gene: 11. The CDR3 sequence is 17 residues long. The germline gives CDR1 SGHTA, CDR2 FQGNSA. CDR3 residues: CASSLGTSPLISYEQYF. CDR3 sequence (DNA): TGTGCCAGCAGCCTCGGGACTAGCCCGCTCATCTCCTACGAGCAGTACTTC.

There are a few counts of this clone. The V call is TRBV29-1, the J call TRBJ1-1; D call uncertain. The germline V gene encodes CDR1 SQVTM and CDR2 ANQGSEA. The CDR3 is made up of 12 amino acids. CDR3 bases: TGCAGTGATAAGGAGGGCGGCACTGAAGCTTTCTTT. This codes for CSDKEGGTEAFF. Full variable domain (remainder filled in from reference TRBV29-1 and TRBJ1-1): SAVISQKPSRDICQRGTSLTIQCQVDSQVTMMFWYRQQPGQSLTLIATANQGSEATYESGFVIDKFPISRPNLTFSTLTVSNMSPEDSSIYLCSDKEGGTEAFFGQGTRLTVV.

The chain recombines TRBV11-2 with TRBJ2-6; D is undetermined. The germline gives CDR1 SGHAT, CDR2 FQNNGV. With 0 bases removed from V and 2 bases from J, the gap between germline ends came to 11 bases. There are 17 residues in the CDR3. This chain's CDR3 is CASSLEGRPPGANVLTF. The CDR3 DNA reads TGTGCCAGCAGCTTAGAAGGCAGGCCCCCTGGGGCCAACGTCCTGACTTTC.

The genes are TRBV19 and TRBJ1-6, with D perhaps matching TRBD1 (5 bases). The V end lost 5 bases, the J end lost 9 bases, and 17 bases lay between the germline ends. The V gene's germline CDR1 is LNHDA and CDR2 SQIVND (reference sequence). The CDR3 covers 15 residues. The DNA of the CDR3 is TGTGCCAGTAGTTCTACCGGGGCTCCCCTTTCACCCCTCCACTTT. Translation gives CASSSTGAPLSPLHF.

The V and J genes are TRBV2 and TRBJ2-5; D uncertain. The CDR3 length is 14 residues. Germline-derived CDR1 and CDR2 are SNHLY and FYNNEI. Trimming cost V 0 bases and J 9 bases, with 14 bases left between them. This CDR3 is CASSEARVSRPQYF. The CDR3, as DNA: TGTGCCAGCAGTGAAGCAAGAGTCTCCCGCCCCCAGTACTTC.

In this sample, this clone turned up a few times. The chain has TRBV2 and TRBJ1-1; 7 nucleotides align to TRBD1. The V gene's germline CDR1 is SNHLY and CDR2 FYNNEI. V dropped 6 bases and J dropped 7; count of bases not matched to a gene: 11. The CDR3 is 14 amino acids. Here the CDR3 reads CASSGQVNYSEAFF. The CDR3 DNA reads TGTGCCAGCAGCGGACAGGTTAATTACAGTGAAGCTTTCTTT.

The V and J genes are TRBV2 and TRBJ2-7; tentative D call: TRBD1 (6 bases). V gave up 6 bases and J gave up 4 bases, with 16 bases separating them. The CDR3 loop spans 14 amino acids. Germline CDR1 and CDR2: SNHLY and FYNNEI. CDR3 nucleotides: TGTGCCAGCAGCTTACAGGGAGTCTCGTACGAGCAGTACTTC. It yields the protein CASSLQGVSYEQYF.

This clone turned up a few times. The V and J genes are TRBV5-1 and TRBJ2-7; TRBD1 is a possible D gene (6 bases). Germline V gene data show CDR1 as SGHRS and CDR2 as YFSETQ. V was shortened by 0 bases and J by 4 bases, with 8 bases between the two germline ends. The CDR3 has 13 residues. CDR3 in amino acids: CASSLAGVYEQYF. Written as DNA, the CDR3 is TGCGCCAGCAGCTTGGCAGGGGTGTACGAGCAGTACTTC.

This rearrangement joins TRBV29-1 to TRBJ2-7; 7 nucleotides agree with TRBD1. Trimming cost V 6 bases and J 2 bases; bases outside gene matches: 4. This CDR3 comprises 12 residues. Germline CDR1 is SQVTM and CDR2 is ANQGSEA. Here the CDR3 reads CSVGQYPYEQYF. CDR3 DNA: TGCAGCGTGGGACAGTACCCCTACGAGCAGTACTTC.

This clone was observed once. The chain recombines TRBV5-6 with TRBJ1-2; D is uncertain. V lost 4 bases to trimming and J lost 5 bases, with 15 bases between them. CDR1 is SGHDT, CDR2 YYEEEE, per germline. This CDR3 is 14 amino acids long. CDR3: CASSLSGKSYGYTF. The CDR3 DNA sequence: TGTGCCAGCAGCCTCTCCGGGAAGTCTTATGGCTACACCTTC.

This sequence joins TRBV1 and TRBJ1-5; the table's D call, TRBD1, has no DNA check behind it. TRBV1 is a pseudogene. This CDR3 comprises 14 residues. The CDR3 bases are TGCACCAGCATCGTTCCGGGACAGAATCAGCCCCAGCATTTT. Its protein is CTSIVPGQNQPQHF.

This clone has just a few counts. The chain has TRBV20-1 and TRBJ2-7; no clear D gene. Germline loops: CDR1 DFQATT, CDR2 SNEGSKA (reference sequence). Trimming took off 3 bases at V and 3 bases at J, with 6 bases between the two ends. This CDR3 is 11 amino acids long. The CDR3 here is CSASAGYEQYF. CDR3 DNA sequence: TGCAGTGCTAGTGCCGGCTACGAGCAGTACTTC.